This TCR beta chain was recovered during a study of T cell responses to AZD1222 COVID-19 vaccine. Findings of the study overall: Repertoires were collected only later (after the peak T cell response had occurred). Among spike-specific TCRs, nearly half reportedly target unmutated variant regions.

The CDR3 is made up of 14 amino acids. Germline V CDR1 and CDR2: LNHDA, SQIVND (reference sequence). With 3 bases removed from V and 4 bases from J, the gap between germline ends came to 9 bases. Measured with immunoSEQ multiplex PCR; TCRdb has only the in-frame clones, and not every one. The profile shows 100,000 to 150,000 clones, 80% to 95% of them singletons. As concerns this clone: Its specificity is not known.

The genes are TRBV19 and TRBJ2-2, with D possibly TRBD1 on 5 matching bases. The sequencing here drew on peripheral blood, taken 28 days after the second AZD1222 dose. The origin of this receptor is an adult who received the AZD1222 COVID-19 vaccine. CDR3 sequence (DNA): TGTGCCAGTAGTATTCAGGGTACCACCGGGGAGCTGTTTTTT. As protein: CASSIQGTTGELFF. The entire variable domain, with the rest obtained from reference TRBV19 and TRBJ2-2, is as follows: DGGITQSPKYLFRKEGQNVTLSCEQNLNHDAMYWYRQDPGQGLRLIYYSQIVNDFQKGDIAEGYSVSREKKESFPLTVTSAQKNPTAFYLCASSIQGTTGELFFGEGSRLTVL.